This TCR beta chain was observed in a study of response to subunit inactivated influenza vaccine (dated by TCRdb to 2016 to 2019). Broadly, across the study: To follow how T cells responded to a trivalent subunit inactivated influenza vaccine, the researchers relied on deep quantitative profiling of the T cell receptor repertoire.

Only a few counts were recorded for this clonotype. The target of this receptor is not known. No base qualities exist here, and no much larger clone lies one base off it. The germline V gene (reference sequence) gives CDR1 as DFQATT and CDR2 as SNEGSKA. V gives up 0 bases and J gives up 1 base, and the segment between their germline ends measures 6 bases. From the cysteine through the phenylalanine, the CDR3 covers 13 amino acids. Only the CDR3 DNA is retained, 39 bases long and in frame from the first base. General study outcomes and caveats: The authors suggested that each seasonal influenza vaccination may recruit only a limited number of new T cells.

Libraries were prepared through RT-PCR. The sequencer was an Illumina HiSeq 2500. The raw public data were reprocessed by TCRdb itself: fastp quality trimming at Q25, MiXCR clonotype calling, in-frame beta chains only. Each entry is one CDR3 protein sequence, shown with its most common DNA and genes. The sample table shows a few hundred thousand distinct CDR3 sequences, and 21% are seen once. The ten largest clones represent roughly a tenth of the sample. This chain joins TRBV20-1 to TRBJ1-1; TRBD1 is perhaps the D gene, given 5 matching bases. Sequences were derived from PBMCs from blood, sampled around 22 months after vaccination. This TCR was sampled from a man aged 45-69 years who received an inactivated influenza vaccine. Donor details come from another sample of the same person, matched by shared clones. The nucleotide sequence reads TGCAGTGCTAGAGATGACAGGAACACTGAAGCTTTCTTT. It specifies CSARDDRNTEAFF.